The entry below gives a single T cell receptor beta chain sequence along with its context. CDR1 and CDR2 (germline): MNHEY, SVGAGI. This CDR3 contains 12 residues. With V trimmed by 5 bases and J by 6 bases, 0 bases remained unmatched. The entry originates in a study of blood T cell repertoires in COVID-19. Turning to the study itself: COVID-19 samples from acute and convalescent phases originated in the United States, Italy and Spain. PBMCs, B-cell-depleted T cells, or T cells provided the cDNA or gDNA that made up the material.

Seattle patients were enrolled while actively infected and followed longitudinally. Only in-frame clones appear in the TCRdb table, and some are missing; sequencing was by immunoSEQ multiplex PCR. The repertoire includes about 300,000 clones, around nine tenths of them detected once, and approximately 1.8% sits in the top ten. The gene calls are TRBV6-5 and TRBJ2-3; 9 bases are shared with TRBD2. This TCR was sampled from a woman in her thirties with COVID-19, enrolled during active disease. The specimen sequenced was peripheral blood. As DNA, the CDR3 is TGTGCCAGCAGTAGCGGGGGGGATACGCAGTATTTT. Translated: CASSSGGDTQYF.